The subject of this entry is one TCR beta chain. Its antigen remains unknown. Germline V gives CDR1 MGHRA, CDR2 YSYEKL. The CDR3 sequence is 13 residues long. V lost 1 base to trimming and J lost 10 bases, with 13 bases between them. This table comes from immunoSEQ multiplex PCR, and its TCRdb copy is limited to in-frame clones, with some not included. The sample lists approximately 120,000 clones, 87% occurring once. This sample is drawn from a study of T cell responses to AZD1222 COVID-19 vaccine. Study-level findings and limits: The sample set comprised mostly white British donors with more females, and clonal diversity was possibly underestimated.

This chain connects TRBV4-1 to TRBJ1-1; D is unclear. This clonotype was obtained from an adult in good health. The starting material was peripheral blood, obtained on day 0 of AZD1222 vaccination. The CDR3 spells CASSQGNLAGAFF. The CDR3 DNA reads TGCGCCAGCAGCCAAGGGAACCTGGCGGGAGCTTTCTTT.